These T cell receptor beta chains were read from a single sample in a study of patients and donors after allogeneic stem cell transplantation. TCRdb recomputed calls from the RT-PCR reads with MiXCR, one row per CDR3 protein. The sample lists 100,000 to 120,000 distinct CDR3 sequences; approximately 35% were seen once. Sequenced material: blood, either unsorted or a sorted T cell fraction (not recorded which). The receptors were sampled from a human donor who was either an allogeneic HSCT recipient or a stem cell or donor lymphocyte infusion donor (not recorded which). It is not recorded whose cells these are; they may come from a transplant donor. CDR3s include the opening cysteine and the closing phenylalanine or tryptophan. A D gene is named only where the DNA matches it firmly. Not all rows give a size; the values are once, few, many and, for expanded clones, a class.

v_gene,abundance,d_gene,len,j_gene,CDR3aa,CDR3nt
TRBV6-1,few,-,14,TRBJ1-1,CASIKDGFLLEAFF,TGTGCCAGCATTAAGGACGGCTTTTTACTTGAAGCTTTCTTT
TRBV7-2,-,-,15,TRBJ2-5,CASSLDAGTKETQYF,TGTGCCAGCAGCTTAGATGCGGGAACAAAGGAGACCCAGTACTTC
TRBV9,many,-,12,TRBJ1-1,CASSAGGTEAFF,TGTGCCAGCAGCGCCGGGGGAACTGAAGCTTTCTTT
TRBV7-6,few,-,14,TRBJ2-5,CASSRWLPEETQYF,TGTGCCAGCAGCCGTTGGCTGCCGGAAGAGACCCAGTACTTC
TRBV12-3/TRBV12-4,few,-,13,TRBJ2-3,CASSFRGADTQYF,TGTGCCAGCAGCTTCAGGGGGGCAGATACGCAGTATTTT
TRBV6-5,few,TRBD1,15,TRBJ1-1,CASSSGTGTNTEAFF,TGTGCCAGCAGCTCCGGGACAGGGACGAACACTGAAGCTTTCTTT
TRBV7-2,many,-,14,TRBJ2-3,CASSPKPGTDTQYF,TGTGCCAGCAGCCCAAAACCGGGAACAGATACGCAGTATTTT
TRBV11-2,few,-,14,TRBJ2-3,CASSFRRITDTQYF,TGTGCCAGCAGCTTTCGACGGATCACAGATACGCAGTATTTT
TRBV12-3/TRBV12-4,-,-,17,TRBJ1-4,CASSLRASPRLNEKLFF,TGTGCCAGCAGTTTAAGGGCCAGCCCCCGGTTAAATGAAAAACTGTTTTTT
TRBV24-1,many,TRBD1,12,TRBJ1-2,CATADRVGGYTF,TGTGCCACTGCGGACAGGGTTGGTGGCTACACCTTC
TRBV10-3,-,-,11,TRBJ2-2,CAIRQSGELFF,TGTGCCATCAGGCAGTCCGGGGAGCTGTTTTTT
TRBV3-1,-,-,11,TRBJ2-7,CASSQAHEQYF,TGTGCCAGCAGCCAAGCCCACGAGCAGTACTTC
TRBV7-2,many,-,15,TRBJ1-1,CASSFTGRMNTEAFF,TGTGCCAGCAGCTTTACTGGACGGATGAACACTGAAGCTTTCTTT
TRBV27,few,-,14,TRBJ2-5,CASSLSSPKETQYF,TGTGCCAGCAGTTTATCATCCCCTAAAGAGACCCAGTACTTC
TRBV7-9,few,TRBD1,12,TRBJ1-2,CASRGQGNGYTF,TGTGCCAGCAGGGGACAGGGCAATGGCTACACCTTC
TRBV29-1,few,-,11,TRBJ1-1,CSVSRKAEAFF,TGCAGCGTTTCACGTAAAGCTGAAGCTTTCTTT
TRBV7-9,-,-,14,TRBJ1-6,CASSLDGYNSPLHF,TGTGCCAGCAGCTTAGACGGGTATAATTCACCCCTCCACTTT
TRBV24-1,few,TRBD1,16,TRBJ2-2,CATSAAGTGNTGELFF,TGTGCCACCTCAGCAGCCGGGACAGGGAACACCGGGGAGCTGTTTTTT
TRBV20-1,few,TRBD2,14,TRBJ2-7,CSAARLAGTYEQYF,TGCAGTGCTGCCAGACTAGCGGGAACCTACGAGCAGTACTTC
TRBV28,few,-,12,TRBJ1-2,CASSFVQGGYTF,TGTGCCAGCAGTTTCGTACAGGGTGGCTACACCTTC
TRBV12-3/TRBV12-4,-,-,13,TRBJ2-7,CASSTHVLYEQYF,TGTGCCAGCAGTACTCACGTACTCTACGAGCAGTACTTC
TRBV12-3/TRBV12-4,-,-,13,TRBJ2-3,CASSRGATDTQYF,TGTGCCAGCAGCAGAGGGGCTACAGATACGCAGTATTTT
TRBV20-1,-,-,14,TRBJ1-5,CSGATAYSNQPQHF,TGCAGTGGGGCTACAGCTTATAGCAATCAGCCCCAGCATTTT
TRBV27,-,-,14,TRBJ1-5,CASSYRRATQPQHF,TGTGCCAGCAGTTACCGGAGGGCCACTCAGCCCCAGCATTTT
TRBV6-5,-,-,15,TRBJ2-6,CASTQQDTGANVLTF,TGTGCCAGCACTCAACAGGACACTGGGGCCAACGTCCTGACTTTC
TRBV7-9,few,-,14,TRBJ2-3,CASTRNIPIDTQYF,TGTGCCAGTACCCGTAATATCCCTATTGATACGCAGTATTTT
TRBV20-1,-,TRBD1,13,TRBJ1-1,CSARGGGYTEAFF,TGCAGTGCTAGGGGAGGGGGCTACACTGAAGCTTTCTTT